This T cell receptor beta chain was recorded in a study of naive and memory T cell subsets. The CDR3 loop spans 12 amino acids. With 4 bases removed from V and 1 base from J, the gap between germline ends came to 4 bases. Germline loops: CDR1 MNHEY, CDR2 SMNVEV (reference sequence). An oligonucleotide containing a UMI was ligated to the 3' end of TCR cDNA. Adult healthy volunteers gave 2.5 ml peripheral blood for whole-blood RNA. The SP2 primer and nested alpha and beta constant region primers amplified ligated cDNA in four rounds. For blood and skin samples, reverse transcription used TCR alpha and beta constant primers. TCRdb re-derived calls from the 5' RACE reads in MiXCR, one entry per CDR3 protein. The sample carries some 60,000 distinct CDR3 sequences, around 7.3% recorded once.

V and J are TRBV27 and TRBJ2-5, with D uncertain. This TCR derives from a female donor in good health. The CDR3 loop is CASSSLQETQYF. The CDR3 DNA sequence: TGTGCCAGCAGTTCCCTCCAAGAGACCCAGTACTTC.